Listed here are 3 T cell receptor beta chains from one sample, sequenced in a study of cytotoxic CD8 clonotypes in ibrutinib-treated CLL. Using immunoSEQ multiplex PCR, the repertoire was profiled, and TCRdb retains in-frame clones only, with some absent. The table records approximately 160,000 clones, nearly 90% of them present only once. The material sequenced was PBMCs, taken at disease progression, from a patient treated with ibrutinib. The receptors derive from a human donor with chronic lymphocytic leukemia.

The CDR3 sequence is CASRQLAGVFNEQYF. Here the CDR3 DNA reads TGTGCCAGCAGACAACTAGCGGGAGTATTCAACGAGCAGTACTTC. V gene TRBV6-5 combines with J gene TRBJ2-7; 11 nucleotides align to TRBD2. This CDR3 region has 15 residues. With V trimmed by 6 bases and J by 5 bases, 9 bases remained unmatched. Per the germline V gene, CDR1 is MNHEY and CDR2 is SVGAGI.

DNA for the CDR3: TGTGCCAGCAGCGTAGATACCAGTCGGGGGAAGCGGAACGAGCAGTACTTC. This codes for CASSVDTSRGKRNEQYF. The chain employs TRBV9 and TRBJ2-7, with D tentatively TRBD2 (6 bases). There are 17 residues in the CDR3. The V end lost 0 bases, the J end lost 5 bases, and 21 bases lay between the germline ends. CDR1 and CDR2 from the germline V gene are SGDLS and YYNGEE.

Of note for this clone: The same CDR3 also results from other DNA sequences found in this sample. This chain connects TRBV9 to TRBJ2-1; no definite D call. Germline CDR1 and CDR2: SGDLS and YYNGEE. The CDR3 runs 12 residues. V gave up 3 bases and J gave up 4 bases, with 5 bases separating them. DNA for the CDR3: TGTGCCAGCAGCGCCTCGTACAATGAGCAGTTCTTC. The encoded protein is CASSASYNEQFF.